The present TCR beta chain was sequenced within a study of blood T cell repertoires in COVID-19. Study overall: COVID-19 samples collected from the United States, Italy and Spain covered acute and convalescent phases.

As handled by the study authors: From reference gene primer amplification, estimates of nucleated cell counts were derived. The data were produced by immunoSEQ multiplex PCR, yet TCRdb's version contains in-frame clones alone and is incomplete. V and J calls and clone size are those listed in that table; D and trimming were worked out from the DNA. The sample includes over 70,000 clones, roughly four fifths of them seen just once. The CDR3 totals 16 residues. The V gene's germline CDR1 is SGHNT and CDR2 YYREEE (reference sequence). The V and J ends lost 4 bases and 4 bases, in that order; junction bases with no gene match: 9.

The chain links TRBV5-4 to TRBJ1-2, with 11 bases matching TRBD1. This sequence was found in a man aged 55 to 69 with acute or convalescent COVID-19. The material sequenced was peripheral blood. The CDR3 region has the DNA TGTGCCAGCAGCAGGGACAGGGGGAGTGTAGTCTATGGCTACACCTTC. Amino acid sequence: CASSRDRGSVVYGYTF.